Described below is a single TCR beta chain sequence and its context. The data were taken from a study of T cell changes during pregnancy in multiple sclerosis. Clones were read by immunoSEQ multiplex PCR, and TCRdb kept only the in-frame ones, dropping some. The repertoire consists of 35,000 or so clones, with 91% occurring once and the leading ten covering around 2.7%. The sequence came from a female donor in good health, enrolled as a control in a pregnancy study. Sequenced here: CD4+ T cells from peripheral blood mononuclear cells, sampled in the third trimester of pregnancy.

The CDR3 loop is CASSFGQRGSPLHF. CDR3 coding DNA: TGCGCCAGCAGTTTTGGCCAAAGGGGTTCACCCCTCCACTTT. The genes are TRBV5-1 and TRBJ1-6; the D gene is possibly TRBD1 (5 bases). The V and J ends lost 5 bases and 9 bases respectively, with 15 bases between them. Germline CDR1 and CDR2: SGHRS and YFSETQ. This CDR3 comprises 14 residues.